A selection of T cell receptor beta chains follows, all from one sample in a study of cytomegalovirus exposure and HLA in healthy donors. Sequencing was performed with immunoSEQ multiplex PCR; in TCRdb, only in-frame clones are kept and a portion is missing. The top ten hold approximately 2.1% of the sample, which has 71,000 or so clones, 85% to 95% seen once. Sequenced sample: PBMCs. The receptors stem from a young woman in good health and CMV-seronegative. Each CDR3 is given with its conserved first and last residue. The D gene is left open where the match is weak. Clone size appears in some rows only: once, few, many, or a class for an expanded clone.

TRBJ1-1,-,TRBV6-1,-,TGTGCCAGCAGAAGACACGGCCCCTACACTGAAGCTTTCTTT,CASRRHGPYTEAFF
TRBJ2-2,TRBD2,TRBV5-8,-,TGTGCCAGCAGAAGCAAGCGGGAGGCTCCCGGGGAGCTGTTTTTT,CASRSKREAPGELFF
TRBJ2-2,TRBD1,TRBV4-3,-,TGCGCCAGCAGCCAAGATTGGACAGGGGAACGATGGGCCGGGGAGCTGTTTTTT,CASSQDWTGERWAGELFF
TRBJ2-2,-,TRBV2,few,TGTGCCAGCACACGGGGAAACACCGGGGAGCTGTTTTTT,CASTRGNTGELFF
TRBJ2-2,-,TRBV27,-,TGTGCCAGCAGTTTATCCTGGGAGGTCGGGGAGCTGTTTTTT,CASSLSWEVGELFF
TRBJ1-5,-,TRBV30,-,TGTGCCTGGAGTGTACGACAGCCCGGCCAGCCCCAGCATTTT,CAWSVRQPGQPQHF
TRBJ1-2,-,TRBV6-5,-,TGTGCCAGCAGTTCGACAAGGAATGGCTACACCTTC,CASSSTRNGYTF
TRBJ2-7,TRBD2,TRBV29-1,once,TGCAGCGCGGAGGGACTAGCGGGAGAGGCCGATGTCGGCGAGCAGTACTTC,CSAEGLAGEADVGEQYF
TRBJ2-5,TRBD2,TRBV2,-,TGTGCCAGCAGGCTCACTAGCGGACAGTACCAAGAGACCCAGTACTTC,CASRLTSGQYQETQYF
TRBJ1-5,-,TRBV28,-,TGTGCCAGCGTTTCCCTTAGCAATCAGCCCCAGCATTTT,CASVSLSNQPQHF
TRBJ2-1,TRBD1,TRBV7-8,-,TGTGCCAGCAGCTCGACAGGGTCCAATGAGCAGTTCTTC,CASSSTGSNEQFF
TRBJ2-3,-,TRBV4-2,-,TGTGCCAGCAGCCAAGATCTTTTCCTAGTTGGCACAGATACGCAGTATTTT,CASSQDLFLVGTDTQYF
TRBJ2-1,-,TRBV6-6,-,TGTGCCAGCAGTTACGGGGCCTCCTACAATGAGCAGTTCTTC,CASSYGASYNEQFF
TRBJ2-7,-,TRBV27,-,TGTGCCAGCAGTTCGAACTTATACGAGCAGTACTTC,CASSSNLYEQYF
TRBJ2-2,-,TRBV15,once,TGTGCCACCAGCAGAGAGGCAGGGGCATCCGGGGAGCTGTTTTTT,CATSREAGASGELFF
TRBJ2-1,TRBD1,TRBV28,-,TGTGCCAGCAGTCCCTTTTTGGGGACAGGGTACAAGAATGAGCAGTTCTTC,CASSPFLGTGYKNEQFF
TRBJ2-1,TRBD1,TRBV15,once,TGTGCCACCAGCAGGGGACAGGGTTTCTACAATGAGCAGTTCTTC,CATSRGQGFYNEQFF
TRBJ2-1,-,TRBV11-2,-,TGTGCCAGCAGCCATTTACCGACGGGGTGGAGCTCCTACAATGAGCAGTTCTTC,CASSHLPTGWSSYNEQFF
TRBJ2-7,-,TRBV7-2,-,TGTGCCAGCAGCTTAGCGAGTAGCCCCACGAACGAGCAGTACTTC,CASSLASSPTNEQYF
TRBJ2-1,TRBD2,TRBV5-8,-,TGTGCCAGCAGCTACGGTGGCGGGGGGGCCTATGAGCAGTTCTTC,CASSYGGGGAYEQFF
TRBJ1-6,TRBD1,TRBV6-5,-,TGTGCCAGCAGTCGAATGACAGGGCATAATTCACCCCTCCACTTT,CASSRMTGHNSPLHF
TRBJ2-7,-,TRBV28,-,TGTGCCAGCGGGCCAACCTACGAGCAGTACTTC,CASGPTYEQYF
TRBJ2-2,TRBD2,TRBV14,-,TGTGCCAGCAGCCAAGATAAAAGCGGGGGGAAGAACACCGGGGAGCTGTTTTTT,CASSQDKSGGKNTGELFF
TRBJ2-5,-,TRBV30,few,TGTGCCTGGAGTTCTGGGACACTACTAGAGACCCAGTACTTC,CAWSSGTLLETQYF
TRBJ1-2,TRBD1,TRBV18,-,TGTGCCAGCTCACCCAGGGGGCCCGTTGACTATGGCTACACCTTC,CASSPRGPVDYGYTF
TRBJ2-1,TRBD2,TRBV15,-,TGTGCCACCAGCAGAGATGGGGCGGGAGTCCCCTACAATGAGCAGTTCTTC,CATSRDGAGVPYNEQFF
TRBJ1-1,-,TRBV18,few,TGTGCCAGCTCACTGAGGACAGACCTCATGAACACTGAAGCTTTCTTT,CASSLRTDLMNTEAFF
TRBJ1-5,-,TRBV4-1,-,TGCGCCAGCAGCCAAGATTTTGGCCGCAGCGGGAATCAGCCCCAGCATTTT,CASSQDFGRSGNQPQHF
TRBJ1-3,TRBD1,TRBV28,-,TGTGCCAGCAGTTTCGACTTGACAGGGAGCGACACCATATATTTT,CASSFDLTGSDTIYF
TRBJ1-4,-,TRBV7-9,-,TGTGCCAGCAGCTCAAACAGGGATAATGAAAAACTGTTTTTT,CASSSNRDNEKLFF
TRBJ1-5,-,TRBV28,-,TGTGCCAGCAGTTTGGGACTGCTTCTGGTTAGCAATCAGCCCCAGCATTTT,CASSLGLLLVSNQPQHF
TRBJ2-3,TRBD2,TRBV7-9,-,TGTGCCAGCAGCTATGGGACTAGCGGCCTAACAGATACGCAGTATTTT,CASSYGTSGLTDTQYF
TRBJ2-7,-,TRBV7-9,few,TGTGCCAGCAGCTTAATGGCGGGGGCCTCCTACGAGCAGTACTTC,CASSLMAGASYEQYF
TRBJ1-1,-,TRBV25-1,-,TGTGCCAGCACTCCCTTGGGTAGCGGCACTGAAGCTTTCTTT,CASTPLGSGTEAFF
TRBJ1-5,TRBD1,TRBV6-1,-,TGTGCCAGCAGTGAAACCGGGACAGGGGACGATCAGCCCCAGCATTTT,CASSETGTGDDQPQHF
TRBJ1-5,-,TRBV6-1,-,TGTGCCAGCAGTTTAGAAGCGTTACAGCCCCAGCATTTT,CASSLEALQPQHF
TRBJ2-7,-,TRBV30,once,TGTGCCTGGACGAAGAGGATGGCCGACGAGCAGTACTTC,CAWTKRMADEQYF
TRBJ2-3,TRBD2,TRBV11-2,-,TGTGCCAGCAGCATCACCGGACTAGCGACCTCCACAGATACGCAGTATTTT,CASSITGLATSTDTQYF
TRBJ2-1,TRBD2,TRBV5-5,once,TGTGCCAGCAGCTTACTAGCGCCGTCCTACAATGAGCAGTTCTTC,CASSLLAPSYNEQFF
TRBJ2-3,TRBD1,TRBV15,-,TGTGCCACCAGCAGAGGAGACAGGGAAGCTACAGATACGCAGTATTTT,CATSRGDREATDTQYF
TRBJ1-1,-,TRBV7-9,-,TGTGCCAGCAGCTCCTGGAGTACAGGTTGGGGCGGCTCTGAAGCTTTCTTT,CASSSWSTGWGGSEAFF
TRBJ2-7,-,TRBV6-5,-,TGTGCCAGCAGTTTCGACAGGCCTTCCTACGAGCAGTACTTC,CASSFDRPSYEQYF
TRBJ1-1,-,TRBV7-9,-,TGTGCCAGCAGCTTACTCACTGAAGCTTTCTTT,CASSLLTEAFF
TRBJ1-3,TRBD1,TRBV4-2,-,TGTGCCAGCAGCCAAGATCGTATCCAGGGGGAACAGGACCGTCAATCCTTCTCTGGAAACACCATATATTTT,CASSQDRIQGEQDRQSFSGNTIYF
TRBJ2-7,TRBD2,TRBV5-1,few,TGCGCCAGCAGCTTGGGACTAGCGGGAGTTTCCGAGCAGTACTTC,CASSLGLAGVSEQYF
TRBJ1-4,-,TRBV5-1,-,TGCGCCAGCAGCTTGGTCCCCACAGGAGGGGTGGGGGAACTGTTTTTT,CASSLVPTGGVGELFF
TRBJ2-7,-,TRBV7-2,-,TGTGCCAGCCTCAGCGAAAACCTCTCCTACGAGCAGTACTTC,CASLSENLSYEQYF
TRBJ1-2,TRBD1,TRBV5-6,-,TGTGCCAGCAGCAACGACCTGGGACAGACTAATCATGGCTACACCTTC,CASSNDLGQTNHGYTF
TRBJ2-7,-,TRBV15,-,TGTGCCACCAGCAGAGAGGCAGGGTGGTCCTACGAGCAGTACTTC,CATSREAGWSYEQYF
TRBJ1-4,-,TRBV14,-,TGTGCCAGGGTTACAGTGAATGAAAAACTGTTTTTT,CARVTVNEKLFF
TRBJ1-3,-,TRBV7-2,-,TGTGCCAGCAGCCCTAGGGGGGGCCACTCTGGAAACACCATATATTTT,CASSPRGGHSGNTIYF
TRBJ1-5,TRBD1,TRBV28,-,TGTGCCCACAGGGGTAGCAATCAGCCCCAGCATTTT,CAHRGSNQPQHF
TRBJ2-7,TRBD2,TRBV7-9,-,TGTGCCAGCAGCTCGGGACTAGCGGGAGAGTACGAGCAGTACTTC,CASSSGLAGEYEQYF
TRBJ1-1,-,TRBV19,-,TGTGCCAGTAGTCCCCGTGGAGGGCATGGGGACACTGAAGCTTTCTTT,CASSPRGGHGDTEAFF
TRBJ2-1,-,TRBV18,-,TGTGCCAGCTCCCAATACCGGGGGTCCACCTACAATGAGCAGTTCTTC,CASSQYRGSTYNEQFF
TRBJ1-5,-,TRBV19,-,TGTGCCAGTAGTATTCAGGGGACCGTGAGTCAGCCCCAGCATTTT,CASSIQGTVSQPQHF